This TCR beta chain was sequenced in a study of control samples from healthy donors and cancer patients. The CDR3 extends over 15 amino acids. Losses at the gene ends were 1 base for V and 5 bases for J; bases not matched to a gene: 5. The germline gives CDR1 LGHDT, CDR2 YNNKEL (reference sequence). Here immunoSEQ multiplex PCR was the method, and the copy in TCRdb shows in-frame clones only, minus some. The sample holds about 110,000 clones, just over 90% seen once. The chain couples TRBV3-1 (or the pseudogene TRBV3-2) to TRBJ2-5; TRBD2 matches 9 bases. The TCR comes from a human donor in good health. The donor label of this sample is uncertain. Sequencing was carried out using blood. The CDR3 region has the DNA TGTGCCAGCAGCCAAGGTCTAGCGGGGAGGGAGACCCAGTACTTC. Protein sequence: CASSQGLAGRETQYF.